The 22 T cell receptor beta chains listed next were all sequenced from one sample in a study of PD-L1 blockade in urothelial cancer listed by TCRdb under 2017. The library was produced with the immunoSEQ multiplex PCR assay. Not all clones reach the TCRdb copy of this immuneACCESS table, which keeps in-frame sequences only. Checked studies attribute under half of the gap to unresolved V genes and leave the rest unexplained. The sample has some 84,000 clones on record, 82% of them singletons. In total, the top ten clones hold around a tenth of the sample. Sequenced here: PBMCs, sampled around atezolizumab (anti-PD-L1) treatment. The receptors stem from a man between 65 and 85 years old with urothelial cancer.

The chain employs TRBV7-3 and TRBJ2-1, with a weak D call TRBD1 (5 bases). CDR1 and CDR2 from the germline V gene are SGHTA and FQGTGA. The V end lost 5 bases, the J end lost 9 bases, and 17 bases lay between the germline ends. The CDR3 covers 14 residues. The CDR3 coding sequence is TGTGCCAGCAGCCCAGCTGGGGCGAGAACTGAGCAGTTCTTC. It encodes CASSPAGARTEQFF.

V is TRBV7-8 and J is TRBJ1-2; D is unresolved. The length of the CDR3 is 15 residues. Germline assignment: CDR1 SGHVS and CDR2 FQNEAQ. V lost 3 bases to trimming and J lost 8 bases, with 19 bases between them. The CDR3 DNA reads TGTGCCAGCAGCTTGAGAGGCCAGCCCCCCGGGGGCTACACCTTC. Amino acids: CASSLRGQPPGGYTF.

This rearrangement joins TRBV11-3 to TRBJ1-1; TRBD1 aligns across 11 bases. The CDR3 extends over 16 amino acids. The trim removed 0 bases at V and 3 bases at J, leaving 3 bases unmatched. Germline V gene sequence: CDR1 SGHNT, CDR2 YENEEA. The CDR3 spells CASSLEGTGGDTEAFF. DNA of the CDR3: TGTGCCAGCAGCTTAGAAGGGACAGGGGGGGACACTGAAGCTTTCTTT.

V gene TRBV6-5 combines with J gene TRBJ2-3; possible D gene TRBD1, 5 bases. The V gene lost 6 bases and the J gene lost 14 bases, with 18 bases spanning the gap. Germline CDR1 reads MNHEY; CDR2 reads SVGAGI. The CDR3 covers 12 residues. CDR3 DNA: TGTGCCAGCAGGCTCCCAGGGCGTAAGATGTATTTT. This sequence encodes CASRLPGRKMYF.

The genes are TRBV7-3 and TRBJ2-3, with D possibly being TRBD2 (6 bases). V was clipped by 5 bases and J by 4 bases, with 10 bases between them. The CDR3 covers 13 residues. Per the germline V gene, CDR1 is SGHTA and CDR2 is FQGTGA. The CDR3 protein is CASSIVAADTQYF. In nucleotides, the CDR3 is TGTGCCAGCAGCATAGTAGCGGCAGATACGCAGTATTTT.

The rearrangement links TRBV29-1 to TRBJ2-7; 9 bases line up with TRBD1. This CDR3 has 13 amino acids. V shed 7 bases and J 4 bases; nucleotides not matched to a gene: 8. Germline assignment: CDR1 SQVTM and CDR2 ANQGSEA. CDR3 DNA sequence: TGCAGCGCCCGACCGGGACAGGGTTACGAGCAGTACTTC. It yields the protein CSARPGQGYEQYF.

J is TRBJ2-7 and V is TRBV18; 7 nucleotides match TRBD1. V lost 3 bases and J lost 6; bases outside the gene matches: 11. The CDR3 length is 15 residues. CDR1 is KGHSH and CDR2 is LQKENI in the germline V gene. CDR3 region: CASSPFDREHGEQYF. As DNA, the CDR3 is TGTGCCAGCTCACCTTTCGACAGGGAGCATGGCGAGCAGTACTTC.

This CDR3 reads CASSQWPGGEKLFF. The CDR3 bases are TGTGCCAGCAGCCAATGGCCGGGGGGGGAAAAACTGTTTTTT. The gene calls are TRBV9 and TRBJ1-4; a weak D match, TRBD1 (5 bases). Germline-derived CDR1 and CDR2 are SGDLS and YYNGEE. Deletions cut 4 bases from V and 8 bases from J, with 15 bases between. The CDR3 spans 14 residues.

This chain links TRBV27 with TRBJ2-1, with D possibly TRBD1 on 5 matching bases. The V end lost 0 bases, the J end lost 3 bases, and 9 bases lay between the germline ends. The CDR3 totals 15 residues. The germline V gene has CDR1 MNHEY and CDR2 SMNVEV (reference sequence). The CDR3 nucleotides are TGTGCCAGCAGTTTATCAGGGGAACTCTACAATGAGCAGTTCTTC. Protein sequence: CASSLSGELYNEQFF.

This clone was observed once. The genes are TRBV9 and TRBJ1-1, with TRBD1 identical over 7 bases. J gave up 4 bases and V 4 bases, and 10 bases lay outside the gene matches. CDR1 and CDR2 (germline): SGDLS, YYNGEE. CDR3 length: 15 amino acids. CDR3 residues: CASSPSPDRATEAFF. CDR3 DNA sequence: TGTGCCAGCAGCCCGAGCCCCGACAGGGCCACTGAAGCTTTCTTT.

V usage is TRBV9 and J usage is TRBJ1-1; perhaps TRBD1 as D (6 bases). Germline V gene sequence: CDR1 SGDLS, CDR2 YYNGEE. This CDR3 has 12 amino acids. With 3 bases removed from V and 8 bases from J, the gap between germline ends came to 11 bases. The CDR3: CASSGTGYEAFF. Written as DNA, the CDR3 is TGTGCCAGCAGCGGCACAGGGTACGAAGCTTTCTTT.

The chain joins TRBV7-2 to TRBJ2-1; 8 bases map to TRBD1. There are 14 residues in the CDR3. The trim removed 5 bases at V and 2 bases at J, leaving 2 bases unmatched. The V gene's germline CDR1 is SGHTA and CDR2 FQGNSA. The CDR3 nucleotides are TGTGCCAGCAGCAAGACAGGGGCCTACAATGAGCAGTTCTTC. Amino acids: CASSKTGAYNEQFF.

This chain joins TRBV9 and TRBJ1-4; no reliable D call. The V end lost 0 bases, the J end lost 0 bases, and 12 bases lay between the germline ends. Germline V lookup: CDR1 SGDLS, CDR2 YYNGEE. This CDR3 spans 17 amino acids. The DNA of the CDR3 is TGTGCCAGCAGCGTAGGCCATGGGAGACCAACTAATGAAAAACTGTTTTTT. This gives the protein CASSVGHGRPTNEKLFF.

V usage is TRBV9 and J usage is TRBJ2-3; the match to TRBD2 covers 9 bases. The CDR3 is 17 residues long. V was clipped by 2 bases and J by 2 bases; unmatched bases: 9. Germline values: CDR1 SGDLS, CDR2 YYNGEE. The CDR3 sequence: CASSVSIGGGDTDTQYF. In DNA form, the CDR3 reads TGTGCCAGCAGCGTTTCAATCGGCGGGGGGGACACAGATACGCAGTATTTT.

The chain uses TRBV19 and TRBJ1-5; the D is unclear. V was shortened by 7 bases and J by 0 bases, with 16 bases between the two germline ends. CDR1 is LNHDA, CDR2 SQIVND, per germline (reference sequence). The CDR3 length is 16 residues. CDR3 sequence: CASKADTEYSNQPQHF. CDR3 sequence (DNA): TGTGCCAGTAAAGCTGATACCGAGTATAGCAATCAGCCCCAGCATTTT. The complete variable domain, with remaining parts taken from reference TRBV19 and TRBJ1-5, reads DGGITQSPKYLFRKEGQNVTLSCEQNLNHDAMYWYRQDPGQGLRLIYYSQIVNDFQKGDIAEGYSVSREKKESFPLTVTSAQKNPTAFYLCASKADTEYSNQPQHFGDGTRLSIL.

The chain is built from TRBV25-1 and TRBJ1-4; the D gene is possibly TRBD1 (6 bases). Germline V CDR1 and CDR2: MGHDK, SYGVNS. The ends were cut back, 8 bases at V and 6 bases at J, with 10 bases in the middle. This CDR3 has 12 residues. The CDR3 DNA is TGTGCCAGCGCCTGGACAGATGAAAAACTGTTTTTT. Translation gives CASAWTDEKLFF.

The chain recombines TRBV5-4 with TRBJ2-7; the match to TRBD2 covers 10 bases. The CDR3 loop spans 14 amino acids. The V gene's germline CDR1 is SGHNT and CDR2 YYREEE (reference sequence). The V and J ends lost 4 bases and 3 bases, in that order; junction bases with no gene match: 4. The CDR3 DNA sequence: TGTGCCAGCAGCGCCGGACTAGCGGACTACGAGCAGTACTTC. Translating gives CASSAGLADYEQYF.

This clone was recorded once. The chain is built from TRBV19 and TRBJ2-1; TRBD2 is a possible D gene (6 bases). The CDR3 consists of 15 residues. The germline V and J ends were trimmed by 0 bases and 10 bases, with 16 bases remaining between them. CDR1 and CDR2 (germline): LNHDA, SQIVND (reference sequence). CDR3 loop: CASSIDHRVAEEQFF. The CDR3 DNA reads TGTGCCAGTAGTATAGATCATCGAGTAGCGGAAGAGCAGTTCTTC.

A single count supports this clone. V gene TRBV11-3 combines with J gene TRBJ2-7; TRBD1 aligns across 7 bases. Looked up from germline, CDR1 is SGHNT and CDR2 is YENEEA. V trimming: 2 bases; J trimming: 5 bases; junction bases outside the gene matches: 9. The CDR3 contains 15 residues. This CDR3 is CASSLRAGGFNEQYF. The CDR3 DNA reads TGTGCCAGCAGCTTACGGGCAGGGGGATTTAACGAGCAGTACTTC.

This chain joins TRBV6-1 and TRBJ1-5, with 8 positions matching TRBD1. CDR3 size: 17 residues. V was pared by 6 bases and J by 2 bases, with 12 bases of the junction left unmatched. Germline assignment: CDR1 MNHNS and CDR2 SASEGT. CDR3 protein: CASSERPPGQGNQPQHF. Here the CDR3 DNA reads TGTGCCAGCAGCGAAAGACCTCCGGGACAGGGCAATCAGCCCCAGCATTTT.

The chain combines TRBV27 with TRBJ2-2, with D tentatively TRBD1 (7 bases). V was cut by 6 bases and J by 2 bases, with 16 bases left in between. CDR1 and CDR2 (germline): MNHEY, SMNVEV (reference sequence). This CDR3 is 16 amino acids long. The CDR3 region has the DNA TGTGCCAGCAGCCTCCAGGGGGAGGTTAACACCGGGGAGCTGTTTTTT. Translated: CASSLQGEVNTGELFF.

The rearrangement links TRBV5-1 to TRBJ2-1; no firm D call. Germline V CDR1 and CDR2: SGHRS, YFSETQ. V was cut by 0 bases and J by 8 bases, with 9 bases left in between. The CDR3 is 13 amino acids. CDR3 amino acids: CASSLASLDEQFF. CDR3 nucleotides: TGCGCCAGCAGCTTGGCCTCGTTAGATGAGCAGTTCTTC.